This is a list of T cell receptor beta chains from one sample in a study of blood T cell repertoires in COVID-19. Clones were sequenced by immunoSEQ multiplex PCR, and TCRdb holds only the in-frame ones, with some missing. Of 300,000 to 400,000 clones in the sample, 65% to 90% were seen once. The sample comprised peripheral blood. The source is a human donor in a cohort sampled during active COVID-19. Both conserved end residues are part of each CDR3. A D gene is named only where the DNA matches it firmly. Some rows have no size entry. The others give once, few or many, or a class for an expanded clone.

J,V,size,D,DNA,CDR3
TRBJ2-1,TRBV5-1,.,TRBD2,TGCGCCAGCAGCTGGAGCCTAGCGGACGGCCCCTACAATGAGCAGTTCTTC,CASSWSLADGPYNEQFF
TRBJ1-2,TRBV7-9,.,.,TGTGCCAGCAGCTTAGAGCGGATAGCAGTTGATGATGGCTACACCTTC,CASSLERIAVDDGYTF
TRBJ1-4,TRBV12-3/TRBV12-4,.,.,TGTGCCAGCAGTAGGGACACGAGTGAAAAACTGTTTTTT,CASSRDTSEKLFF
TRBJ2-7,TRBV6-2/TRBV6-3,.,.,TGTGCCAGCAGTCAAAGACGGGACAATCGCCACCGCGAGCAGTACTTC,CASSQRRDNRHREQYF
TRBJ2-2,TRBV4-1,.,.,TGCGCCAGCAGCCAAGAAGCCACAGCGAACACCGGGGAGCTGTTTTTT,CASSQEATANTGELFF
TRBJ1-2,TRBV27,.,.,TGTGCCAGCAGTTTAAAGGGAGGCGGCTATGGCTACACCTTC,CASSLKGGGYGYTF
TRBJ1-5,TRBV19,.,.,TGTGCCAGCCGCACCATCGGGAATCAGCCCCAGCATTTT,CASRTIGNQPQHF
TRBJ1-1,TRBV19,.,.,TGTGCCAGTAGTATACCAGGGGATGTCACTGAAGCTTTCTTT,CASSIPGDVTEAFF
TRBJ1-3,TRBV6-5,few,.,TGTGCCAGCAGTTACTCGGGAGGGTTCGGAAACACCATATATTTT,CASSYSGGFGNTIYF
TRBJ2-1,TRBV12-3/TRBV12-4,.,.,TGTGCCAGCAGCCTAGGTGATGAGCAGTTCTTC,CASSLGDEQFF
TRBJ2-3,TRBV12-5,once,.,TGTGCTAGTGGTTTGGTCCGTCCCCTCAGGGAGGCAGATACGCAGTATTTT,CASGLVRPLREADTQYF
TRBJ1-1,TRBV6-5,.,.,TGTGCCAGCAGTATACGACAGGCGAGCGCTGAAGCTTTCTTT,CASSIRQASAEAFF